This TCR beta chain was profiled in a study of Ad26.COV2.S vaccination and SARS-CoV-2 variants. About the research overall: In the study, Ad26.COV2.S was injected intramuscularly once, or twice 56 days apart. Study-wide results and caveats: For non-spike TCRs, breadth in vaccine recipients resembled that in placebo recipients.

The sample holds a few counts of this clone. Its matching antigen is unknown. The method was immunoSEQ multiplex PCR; TCRdb's version includes in-frame clones alone and lacks a portion of them. The data hold more than 300,000 clones, with roughly 90% observed a single time. Trimming pared 5 bases from V and 7 bases from J, leaving 12 bases between. CDR3 length: 13 amino acids. Germline-derived CDR1 and CDR2 are MNHEY and SMNVEV (reference sequence). Treatment denoted: approximately 18 received Ad26.COV2.S at low or high dose, single or two shots; 5 received placebo; per-sample allocation not given. Samples came from day 63 after the first vaccine or placebo injection.

The sequence derives from a person aged 18 to 65 who received the Ad26.COV2.S COVID-19 vaccine or a placebo. This rearrangement joins TRBV27 to TRBJ1-5; D is uncertain. The specimen was peripheral blood, collected in a trial of Ad26.COV2.S vaccine versus placebo. The CDR3 sequence is CASSGPVGQPQHF. CDR3 nucleotides: TGTGCCAGCAGTGGGCCGGTGGGACAGCCCCAGCATTTT.